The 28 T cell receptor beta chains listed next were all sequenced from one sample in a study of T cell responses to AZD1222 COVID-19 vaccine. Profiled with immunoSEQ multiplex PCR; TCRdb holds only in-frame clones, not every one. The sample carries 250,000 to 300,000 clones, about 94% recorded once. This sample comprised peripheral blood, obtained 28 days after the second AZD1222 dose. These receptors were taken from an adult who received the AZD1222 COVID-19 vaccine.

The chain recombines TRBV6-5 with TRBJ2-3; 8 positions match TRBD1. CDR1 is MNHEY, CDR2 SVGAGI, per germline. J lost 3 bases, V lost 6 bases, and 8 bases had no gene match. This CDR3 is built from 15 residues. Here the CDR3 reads CASSFVDRETDTQYF. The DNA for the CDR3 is TGTGCCAGCAGCTTCGTGGACAGGGAAACAGATACGCAGTATTTT.

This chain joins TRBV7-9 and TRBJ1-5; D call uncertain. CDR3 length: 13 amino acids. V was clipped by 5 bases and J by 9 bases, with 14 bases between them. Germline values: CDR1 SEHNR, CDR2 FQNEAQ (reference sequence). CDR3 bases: TGTGCCAGCAGCACCTTGGACCGGGGGCCCCAGCATTTT. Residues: CASSTLDRGPQHF.

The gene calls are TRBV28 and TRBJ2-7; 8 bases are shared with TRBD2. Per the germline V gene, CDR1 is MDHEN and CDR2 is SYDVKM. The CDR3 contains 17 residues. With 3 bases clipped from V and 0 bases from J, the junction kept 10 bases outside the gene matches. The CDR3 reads CASSFSRTSLGSYEQYF. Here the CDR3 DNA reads TGTGCCAGCAGTTTCTCTCGGACTAGCCTAGGCTCCTACGAGCAGTACTTC.

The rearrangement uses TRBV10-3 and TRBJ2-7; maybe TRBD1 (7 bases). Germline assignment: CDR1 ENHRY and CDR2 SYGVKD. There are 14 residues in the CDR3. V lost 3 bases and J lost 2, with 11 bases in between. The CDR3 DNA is TGTGCCATCAGTGAAGGAGGGGGCCCCTACGAGCAGTACTTC. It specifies CAISEGGGPYEQYF.

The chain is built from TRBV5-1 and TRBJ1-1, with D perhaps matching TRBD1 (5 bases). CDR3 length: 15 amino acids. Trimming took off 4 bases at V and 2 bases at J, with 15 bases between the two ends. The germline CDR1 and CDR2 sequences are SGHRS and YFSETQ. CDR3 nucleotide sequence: TGCGCCAGCAGCCCAGGGACCCACCTTAACACTGAAGCTTTCTTT. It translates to CASSPGTHLNTEAFF.

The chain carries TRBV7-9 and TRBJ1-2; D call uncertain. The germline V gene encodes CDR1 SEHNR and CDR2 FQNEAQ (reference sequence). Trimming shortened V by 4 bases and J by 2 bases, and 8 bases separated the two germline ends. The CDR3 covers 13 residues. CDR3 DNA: TGTGCCAGCAGCTCCGGACCGAACTATGGCTACACCTTC. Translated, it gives CASSSGPNYGYTF. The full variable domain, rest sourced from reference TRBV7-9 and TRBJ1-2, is DTGVSQNPRHKITKRGQNVTFRCDPISEHNRLYWYRQTLGQGPEFLTYFQNEAQLEKSRLLSDRFSAERPKGSFSTLEIQRTEQGDSAMYLCASSSGPNYGYTFGSGTRLTVV.

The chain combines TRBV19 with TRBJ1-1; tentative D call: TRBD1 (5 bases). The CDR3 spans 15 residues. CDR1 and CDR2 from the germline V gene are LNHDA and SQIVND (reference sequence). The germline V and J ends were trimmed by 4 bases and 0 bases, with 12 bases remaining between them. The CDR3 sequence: CASSKGRVMNTEAFF. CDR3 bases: TGTGCCAGTAGTAAGGGGAGAGTCATGAACACTGAAGCTTTCTTT.

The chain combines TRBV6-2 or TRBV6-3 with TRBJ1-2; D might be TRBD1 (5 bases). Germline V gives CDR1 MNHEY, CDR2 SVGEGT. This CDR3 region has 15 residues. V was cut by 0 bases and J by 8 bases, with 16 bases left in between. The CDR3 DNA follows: TGTGCCAGCAGTTACTCGGGAGGCAGGGCGGGCGGCTACACCTTC. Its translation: CASSYSGGRAGGYTF.

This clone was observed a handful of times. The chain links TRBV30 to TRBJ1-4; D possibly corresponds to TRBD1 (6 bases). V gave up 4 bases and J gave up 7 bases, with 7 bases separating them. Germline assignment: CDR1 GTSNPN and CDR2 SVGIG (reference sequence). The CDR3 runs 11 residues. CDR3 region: CAWKGGEKLFF. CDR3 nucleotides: TGTGCCTGGAAAGGGGGTGAAAAACTGTTTTTT.

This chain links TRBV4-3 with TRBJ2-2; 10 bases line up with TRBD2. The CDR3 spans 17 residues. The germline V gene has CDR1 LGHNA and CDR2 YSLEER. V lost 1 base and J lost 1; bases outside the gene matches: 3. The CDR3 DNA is TGCGCCAGCAGCCAAGGGACTAGCGGAGGGAACACCGGGGAGCTGTTTTTT. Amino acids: CASSQGTSGGNTGELFF.

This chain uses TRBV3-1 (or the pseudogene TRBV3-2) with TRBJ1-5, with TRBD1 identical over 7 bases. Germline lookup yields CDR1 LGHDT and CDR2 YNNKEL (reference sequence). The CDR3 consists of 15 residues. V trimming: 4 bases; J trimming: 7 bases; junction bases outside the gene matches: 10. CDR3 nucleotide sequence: TGTGCCAGCAGCCCCGGAGGGGGCGGCCGGCAGCCCCAGCATTTT. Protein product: CASSPGGGGRQPQHF.

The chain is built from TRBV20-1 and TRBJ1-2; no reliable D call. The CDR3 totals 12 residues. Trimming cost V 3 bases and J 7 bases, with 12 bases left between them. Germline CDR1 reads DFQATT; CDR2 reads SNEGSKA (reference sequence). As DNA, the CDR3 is TGCAGTGCTAGTCTCGTCCCCGGTGGCTACACCTTC. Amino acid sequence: CSASLVPGGYTF.

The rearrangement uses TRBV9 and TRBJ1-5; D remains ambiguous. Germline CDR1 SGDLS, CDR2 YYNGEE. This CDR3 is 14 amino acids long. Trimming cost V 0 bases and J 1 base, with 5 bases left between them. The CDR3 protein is CASSVAQSNQPQHF. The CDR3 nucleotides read TGTGCCAGCAGCGTAGCACAGAGCAATCAGCCCCAGCATTTT. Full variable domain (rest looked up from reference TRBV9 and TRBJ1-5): DSGVTQTPKHLITATGQRVTLRCSPRSGDLSVYWYQQSLDQGLQFLIQYYNGEERAKGNILERFSAQQFPDLHSELNLSSLELGDSALYFCASSVAQSNQPQHFGDGTRLSIL.

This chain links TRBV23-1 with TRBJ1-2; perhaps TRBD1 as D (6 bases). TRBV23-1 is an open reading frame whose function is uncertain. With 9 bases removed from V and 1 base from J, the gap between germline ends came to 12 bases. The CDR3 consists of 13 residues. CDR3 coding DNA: TGCGCCAGTCCTTCGGACAGTAACTATGGCTACACCTTC. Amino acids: CASPSDSNYGYTF.

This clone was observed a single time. The CDR3 region is CASSFISGGANYGYTF. The DNA for the CDR3 is TGTGCCAGCAGCTTCATTTCAGGGGGCGCGAACTATGGCTACACCTTC. V and J are TRBV5-4 and TRBJ1-2; 8 bases fit TRBD1. With V trimmed by 2 bases and J by 2 bases, 8 bases remained unmatched. The CDR3 totals 16 residues. The germline V gene encodes CDR1 SGHNT and CDR2 YYREEE (reference sequence).

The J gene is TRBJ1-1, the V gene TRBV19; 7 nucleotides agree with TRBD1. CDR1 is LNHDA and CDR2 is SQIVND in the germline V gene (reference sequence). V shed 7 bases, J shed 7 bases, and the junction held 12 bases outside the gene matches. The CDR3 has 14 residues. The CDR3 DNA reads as TGTGCCAGTACCACCGTGCCGGGACAGCTTGAAGCTTTCTTT. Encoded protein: CASTTVPGQLEAFF. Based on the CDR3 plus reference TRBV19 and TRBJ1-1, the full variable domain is DGGITQSPKYLFRKEGQNVTLSCEQNLNHDAMYWYRQDPGQGLRLIYYSQIVNDFQKGDIAEGYSVSREKKESFPLTVTSAQKNPTAFYLCASTTVPGQLEAFFGQGTRLTVV.

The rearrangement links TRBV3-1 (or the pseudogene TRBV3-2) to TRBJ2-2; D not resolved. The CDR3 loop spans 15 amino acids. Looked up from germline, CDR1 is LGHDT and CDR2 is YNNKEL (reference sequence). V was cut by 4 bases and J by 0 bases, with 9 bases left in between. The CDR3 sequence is CASSRRSSNTGELFF. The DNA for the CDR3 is TGTGCCAGCAGCCGACGTAGTTCGAACACCGGGGAGCTGTTTTTT.

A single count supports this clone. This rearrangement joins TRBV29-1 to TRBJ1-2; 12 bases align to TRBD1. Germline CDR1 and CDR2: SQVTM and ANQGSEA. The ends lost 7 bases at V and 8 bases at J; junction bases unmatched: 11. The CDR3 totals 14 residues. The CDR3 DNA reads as TGCAGCGCTGTCCTTGCCGGGACAGGGGGCGGCTACACCTTC. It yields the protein CSAVLAGTGGGYTF.

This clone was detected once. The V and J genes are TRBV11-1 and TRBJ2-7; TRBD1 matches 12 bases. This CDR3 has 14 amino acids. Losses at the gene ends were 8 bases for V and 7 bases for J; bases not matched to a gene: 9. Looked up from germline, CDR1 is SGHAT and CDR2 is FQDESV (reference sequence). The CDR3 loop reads CASRRGTGGDEQYF. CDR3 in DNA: TGTGCCAGCCGCCGTGGGACAGGGGGCGATGAGCAGTACTTC.

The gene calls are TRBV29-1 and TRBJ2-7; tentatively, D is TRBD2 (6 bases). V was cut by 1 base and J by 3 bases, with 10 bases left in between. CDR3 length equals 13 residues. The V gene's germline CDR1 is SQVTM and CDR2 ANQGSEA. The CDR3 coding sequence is TGCAGCGTTGAAGCGGGAGTAGACTACGAGCAGTACTTC. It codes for CSVEAGVDYEQYF.

The CDR3 nucleotides read TGTGCCAGCAGCTTCCTGACAGGGGGTCCCTACGAGCAGTACTTC. Translated: CASSFLTGGPYEQYF. The V call is TRBV11-2, the J call TRBJ2-7, with TRBD1 matching 9 bases. Trimming took 3 bases from V and 2 from J; bases not matched to a gene: 5. The germline gives CDR1 SGHAT, CDR2 FQNNGV. This CDR3 region has 15 residues.

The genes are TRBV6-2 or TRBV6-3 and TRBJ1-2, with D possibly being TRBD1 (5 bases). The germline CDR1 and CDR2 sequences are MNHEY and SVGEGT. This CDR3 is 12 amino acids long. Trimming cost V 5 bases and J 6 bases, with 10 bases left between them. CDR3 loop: CASSARQNGYTF. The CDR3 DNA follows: TGTGCCAGCAGTGCCCGACAGAATGGCTACACCTTC.

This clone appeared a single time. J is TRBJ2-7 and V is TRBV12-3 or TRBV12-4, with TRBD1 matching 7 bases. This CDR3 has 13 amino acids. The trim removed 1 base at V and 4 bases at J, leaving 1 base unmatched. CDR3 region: CASSLGDSYEQYF. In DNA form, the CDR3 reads TGTGCCAGCAGTTTAGGGGACAGTTACGAGCAGTACTTC.

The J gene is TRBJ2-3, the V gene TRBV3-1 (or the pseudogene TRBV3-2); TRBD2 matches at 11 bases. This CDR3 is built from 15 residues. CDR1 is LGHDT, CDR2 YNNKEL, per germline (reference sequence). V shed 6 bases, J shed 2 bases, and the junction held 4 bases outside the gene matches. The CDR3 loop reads CASSLAGGNTDTQYF. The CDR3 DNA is TGTGCCAGCAGTTTAGCGGGAGGGAACACAGATACGCAGTATTTT.

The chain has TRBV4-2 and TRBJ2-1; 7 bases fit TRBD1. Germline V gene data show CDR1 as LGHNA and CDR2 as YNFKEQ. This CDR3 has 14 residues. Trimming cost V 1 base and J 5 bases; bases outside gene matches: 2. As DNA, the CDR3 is TGTGCCAGCAGCCAAGGGGGACAGAACAATGAGCAGTTCTTC. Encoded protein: CASSQGGQNNEQFF.

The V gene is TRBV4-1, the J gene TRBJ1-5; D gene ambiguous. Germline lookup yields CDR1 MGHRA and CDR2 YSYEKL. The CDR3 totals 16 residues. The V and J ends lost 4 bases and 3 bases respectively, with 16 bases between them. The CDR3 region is CASSPQRNLANQPQHF. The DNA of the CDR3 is TGCGCCAGCAGCCCCCAGCGGAACCTAGCCAATCAGCCCCAGCATTTT.

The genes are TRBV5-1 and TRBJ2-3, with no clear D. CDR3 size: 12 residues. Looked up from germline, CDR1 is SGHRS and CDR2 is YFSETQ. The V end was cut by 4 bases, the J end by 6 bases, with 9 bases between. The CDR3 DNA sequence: TGCGCCAGCAGCATAAACGAGGATACGCAGTATTTT. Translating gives CASSINEDTQYF.

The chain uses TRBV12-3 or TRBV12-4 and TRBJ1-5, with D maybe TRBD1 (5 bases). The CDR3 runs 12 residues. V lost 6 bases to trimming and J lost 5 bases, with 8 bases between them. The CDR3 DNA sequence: TGTGCCAGCAGACTAGGGGATCAGCCCCAGCATTTT. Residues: CASRLGDQPQHF.